Below, one TCR beta chain is given with its context. Its target is not known. The junction does not match germline at one end; this may be a read error. All donors came from Russia, were Caucasian and healthy, and spanned ages roughly 6 to 95. Samples each had at least 5.5 micrograms of total RNA extracted. Alongside a J-beta primer mix, a sample-barcoded 5' primer served in a second PCR lasting roughly 6 to 11 cycles. In TCRdb, the 5' RACE reads were re-called with MiXCR into one record per CDR3 protein. The table includes roughly 1.4 million distinct CDR3 sequences, 59% detected once. This entry is derived from a study of blood T cells in healthy people across ages. Across the study: Template switching caught about one barcoded beta molecule for each two T cells.

Germline V gives CDR1 LGHNA, CDR2 YSLEER. The CDR3 covers 15 residues. Study conclusions and caveats: Age brought a roughly linear fall in TCR beta diversity measured per million T cells.

The sequence derives from a man aged 18 to 30 in good health. The chain is built from TRBV4-3 and TRBJ2-4; D perhaps matches TRBD2 (6 bases). Material for sequencing was blood. CDR3 region: CACSQRRGTPNIQYF. In DNA, the CDR3 is TGCGCCTGCAGCCAACGCCGGGGGACCCCGAACATTCAGTACTTC.